The 5 T cell receptor beta chains presented below share a single source sample, sequenced in a study of CD8 T cells in Susac syndrome. Reverse transcription of 0.5 to 1 ug RNA was performed with random hexamers. TCRdb re-called the immunoSEQ multiplex PCR reads with MiXCR, one entry per CDR3 protein. There are about 430,000 distinct CDR3 sequences in the sample; roughly 85% occur only once, and about 0.12% lies in the top ten. The sample taken for sequencing was CD8+ T cells from PBMCs. Receptors originate from a human donor with multiple sclerosis.

The chain has TRBV4-1 and TRBJ1-3, with unresolved D. Germline V gene data show CDR1 as MGHRA and CDR2 as YSYEKL. Between the trimmed V and J ends, which lost 3 bases and 0 bases, there was a span of 9 bases. The CDR3 runs to 15 residues. CDR3 sequence reads: CASSQLFFSGNTIYF. The CDR3 nucleotides are TGCGCCAGCAGCCAGCTGTTCTTCTCTGGAAACACCATATATTTT.

The CDR3: CASSAKLVIGVLNEQFF. CDR3 in DNA: TGTGCCAGCAGCGCGAAGTTGGTGATAGGGGTTCTCAATGAGCAGTTCTTC. The chain uses TRBV11-2 and TRBJ2-1, with TRBD1 as a possible D gene (5 bases). The CDR3 sequence is 17 residues long. V lost 5 bases and J lost 6, with 23 bases in between. CDR1 SGHAT and CDR2 FQNNGV come from the germline V gene.

The chain joins TRBV15 to TRBJ2-7; D not resolved. With 2 bases removed from V and 3 bases from J, the gap between germline ends came to 11 bases. CDR3 size: 14 residues. Germline V gene sequence: CDR1 LNHNV, CDR2 YYDKDF (reference sequence). The CDR3 loop is CATSRRVSDYEQYF. The CDR3 nucleotides read TGTGCCACCAGCAGACGGGTCAGTGACTACGAGCAGTACTTC.

The rearrangement uses TRBV6-6 and TRBJ2-1; D not certain. This CDR3 contains 14 residues. V lost 6 bases to trimming and J lost 10 bases, with 19 bases between them. Germline loops: CDR1 MNHNY, CDR2 SVGAGI (reference sequence). The CDR3 DNA follows: TGTGCCAGCAGCCCAAGCGAGGATCATATGGAGCAGTTCTTC. Translating gives CASSPSEDHMEQFF.

The chain is built from TRBV12-5 and TRBJ2-1; 16 bases line up with TRBD2. The germline CDR1 and CDR2 sequences are LGHNT and FRNRAP. J lost 7 bases, V lost 4 bases, and 7 bases had no gene match. This CDR3 comprises 17 residues. As DNA, the CDR3 is TGTGCTAGTGGTTCCCCGGGGACTAGCGGGAGGGAGAATGAGCAGTTCTTC. Amino acid sequence: CASGSPGTSGRENEQFF.